The 13 T cell receptor beta chains below all came from one sample that was sequenced in a study of regulatory T cells in long-lasting Graves disease. Time point specified: persistent/refractory GD, antithyroid drugs over 5 years with positive TRAb. Scientists built the TCR library using RNA that was extracted from PBMCs. For TCR beta, libraries came from iRepertoire HTBI primers and Arm-PCR of CDR3 regions. TCRdb passed the multiplex PCR reads through MiXCR, listing each CDR3 protein once. This sample yields a few hundred thousand distinct CDR3 sequences, of which 23% are seen a single time; about a quarter belongs to the top ten. Sequenced here: peripheral blood mononuclear cells (PBMCs), sampled when the disease was refractory, from a patient treated with antithyroid drugs. Source of these receptors: a female donor with Graves disease.

This chain uses TRBV9 with TRBJ2-3; 7 bases are a match to TRBD2. CDR1 and CDR2 (germline): SGDLS, YYNGEE. CDR3 length: 15 amino acids. Trimming removed 2 bases from V and 2 bases from J; junction bases left unmatched: 5. CDR3 in DNA: TGTGCCAGCAGCGTCGGGGGACTACCCACAGATACGCAGTATTTT. It encodes CASSVGGLPTDTQYF.

This clonotype was seen a handful of times. The chain is built from TRBV5-5 and TRBJ2-2; D perhaps matches TRBD2 (6 bases). This CDR3 comprises 16 residues. CDR1 SGHKS and CDR2 YYEKEE come from the germline V gene (reference sequence). Trimming removed 2 bases from V and 0 bases from J, with 11 bases in between. CDR3 sequence reads: CASSFGGGTNTGELFF. DNA of the CDR3: TGTGCCAGCAGCTTTGGGGGAGGCACGAACACCGGGGAGCTGTTTTTT.

The V call is TRBV10-2, the J call TRBJ1-1; D may be TRBD1 (5 bases). There are 14 residues in the CDR3. Per the germline V gene, CDR1 is WSHSY and CDR2 is SAAADI. V shed 0 bases and J shed 0 bases, with 5 bases lying between them. CDR3 residues: CASSESQVNTEAFF. For the CDR3, the DNA is TGCGCCAGCAGTGAGTCACAGGTGAACACTGAAGCTTTCTTT.

This clonotype was recorded many times. The genes are TRBV29-1 and TRBJ1-2, with 7 bases lining up with TRBD1. J lost 8 bases, V lost 3 bases, and 9 bases had no gene match. The length of the CDR3 is 13 residues. Per germline, CDR1 SQVTM and CDR2 ANQGSEA. This CDR3 reads CSVEDRTLLGYTF. The CDR3 DNA is TGCAGCGTTGAGGACAGGACCTTACTGGGCTACACCTTC.

This clonotype was counted many times. This sequence joins TRBV12-3 or TRBV12-4 and TRBJ1-1; TRBD1 is a possible D gene (6 bases). The CDR3 totals 12 residues. Trimming took off 7 bases at V and 5 bases at J, with 11 bases between the two ends. The CDR3 nucleotides are TGTGCCAGCAAGCAGGGGTGGACTGAAGCTTTCTTT. It specifies CASKQGWTEAFF.

This clonotype was observed a few times. The chain couples TRBV13 to TRBJ2-5, with D perhaps TRBD1 or TRBD2 (5 bases each). V gave up 5 bases and J gave up 3 bases, with 13 bases separating them. The CDR3 sequence is 14 residues long. Germline-derived CDR1 and CDR2 are PRHDT and FYEKMQ (reference sequence). CDR3 in DNA: TGTGCCAGCAGCCCCCCGAGGGGCGAAGAGACCCAGTACTTC. Translation: CASSPPRGEETQYF.

This clonotype was counted a few times. The rearrangement links TRBV7-9 to TRBJ1-5, with TRBD1 as a possible D gene (5 bases). In germline, CDR1 is SEHNR, CDR2 FQNEAQ (reference sequence). Trimming cost V 7 bases and J 5 bases, with 15 bases left between them. The CDR3 runs to 14 residues. The CDR3 nucleotides are TGTGCCAGCACCCCCGGACAAGGGGATCAGCCCCAGCATTTT. It yields the protein CASTPGQGDQPQHF. The entire variable domain, with the rest obtained from reference TRBV7-9 and TRBJ1-5, is as follows: DTGVSQNPRHKITKRGQNVTFRCDPISEHNRLYWYRQTLGQGPEFLTYFQNEAQLEKSRLLSDRFSAERPKGSFSTLEIQRTEQGDSAMYLCASTPGQGDQPQHFGDGTRLSIL.

This clonotype was seen ten or more times. The J gene is TRBJ2-5, the V gene TRBV11-2; 12 nucleotides line up with TRBD2. The length of the CDR3 is 21 residues. Per germline, CDR1 SGHAT and CDR2 FQNNGV. Losses at the gene ends were 4 bases for V and 2 bases for J; bases not matched to a gene: 20. The CDR3 region is CASSSITLAGGPIVYQETQYF. CDR3 DNA: TGTGCCAGCAGCTCCATAACCCTAGCGGGAGGGCCCATAGTCTATCAAGAGACCCAGTACTTC.

This clonotype was observed many times. The chain links TRBV6-1 to TRBJ1-2; D ambiguous. CDR3 length equals 12 residues. Germline V gene sequence: CDR1 MNHNS, CDR2 SASEGT. The V and J ends lost 5 bases and 8 bases respectively, with 12 bases between them. As DNA, the CDR3 is TGTGCCAGCAGTAACGGAGGATACGGCTACACCTTC. Encoded protein: CASSNGGYGYTF.

This clonotype has just a few counts. CDR3 in DNA: TGCAGTGGACTGACAGAGGACGACGAGCAGTACTTC. Translating gives CSGLTEDDEQYF. V and J are TRBV20-1 and TRBJ2-7; tentatively, D is TRBD1 (5 bases). The V end was cut by 7 bases, the J end by 5 bases, with 15 bases between. Germline V gives CDR1 DFQATT, CDR2 SNEGSKA (reference sequence). This CDR3 is 12 amino acids long.

This clonotype was detected a few times. The CDR3 nucleotides read TGCAGTGCTAGGCAGGGTAGCAATCAGCCCCAGCATTTT. It is translated as CSARQGSNQPQHF. The rearrangement links TRBV20-1 to TRBJ1-5; a weak D match, TRBD1 (5 bases). CDR3 size: 13 residues. Trimming stripped 3 bases from V and 0 bases from J, with 6 bases between. CDR1 and CDR2 (germline): DFQATT, SNEGSKA (reference sequence).

This chain joins TRBV6-1 and TRBJ1-2; D gene uncertain. This CDR3 comprises 14 residues. Germline loops: CDR1 MNHNS, CDR2 SASEGT. Trimming removed 6 bases from V and 7 bases from J, with 18 bases in between. For the CDR3, the DNA is TGTGCCAGCAGACCGGGAGGCCCCTCAGGTGGCTACACCTTC. As protein: CASRPGGPSGGYTF.

In its sample, this clonotype was seen many times. Sequence at one end of the junction differs from germline and may be a read error. The chain links TRBV12-3 or TRBV12-4 to TRBJ2-7, with 8 bases lining up with TRBD2. The CDR3 has 14 amino acids. The CDR3 protein is CASSLAGWIYEQYF. DNA for the CDR3: TGTGCCAGCAGTCTAGCGGGTTGGATCTACGAGCAGTACTTC.